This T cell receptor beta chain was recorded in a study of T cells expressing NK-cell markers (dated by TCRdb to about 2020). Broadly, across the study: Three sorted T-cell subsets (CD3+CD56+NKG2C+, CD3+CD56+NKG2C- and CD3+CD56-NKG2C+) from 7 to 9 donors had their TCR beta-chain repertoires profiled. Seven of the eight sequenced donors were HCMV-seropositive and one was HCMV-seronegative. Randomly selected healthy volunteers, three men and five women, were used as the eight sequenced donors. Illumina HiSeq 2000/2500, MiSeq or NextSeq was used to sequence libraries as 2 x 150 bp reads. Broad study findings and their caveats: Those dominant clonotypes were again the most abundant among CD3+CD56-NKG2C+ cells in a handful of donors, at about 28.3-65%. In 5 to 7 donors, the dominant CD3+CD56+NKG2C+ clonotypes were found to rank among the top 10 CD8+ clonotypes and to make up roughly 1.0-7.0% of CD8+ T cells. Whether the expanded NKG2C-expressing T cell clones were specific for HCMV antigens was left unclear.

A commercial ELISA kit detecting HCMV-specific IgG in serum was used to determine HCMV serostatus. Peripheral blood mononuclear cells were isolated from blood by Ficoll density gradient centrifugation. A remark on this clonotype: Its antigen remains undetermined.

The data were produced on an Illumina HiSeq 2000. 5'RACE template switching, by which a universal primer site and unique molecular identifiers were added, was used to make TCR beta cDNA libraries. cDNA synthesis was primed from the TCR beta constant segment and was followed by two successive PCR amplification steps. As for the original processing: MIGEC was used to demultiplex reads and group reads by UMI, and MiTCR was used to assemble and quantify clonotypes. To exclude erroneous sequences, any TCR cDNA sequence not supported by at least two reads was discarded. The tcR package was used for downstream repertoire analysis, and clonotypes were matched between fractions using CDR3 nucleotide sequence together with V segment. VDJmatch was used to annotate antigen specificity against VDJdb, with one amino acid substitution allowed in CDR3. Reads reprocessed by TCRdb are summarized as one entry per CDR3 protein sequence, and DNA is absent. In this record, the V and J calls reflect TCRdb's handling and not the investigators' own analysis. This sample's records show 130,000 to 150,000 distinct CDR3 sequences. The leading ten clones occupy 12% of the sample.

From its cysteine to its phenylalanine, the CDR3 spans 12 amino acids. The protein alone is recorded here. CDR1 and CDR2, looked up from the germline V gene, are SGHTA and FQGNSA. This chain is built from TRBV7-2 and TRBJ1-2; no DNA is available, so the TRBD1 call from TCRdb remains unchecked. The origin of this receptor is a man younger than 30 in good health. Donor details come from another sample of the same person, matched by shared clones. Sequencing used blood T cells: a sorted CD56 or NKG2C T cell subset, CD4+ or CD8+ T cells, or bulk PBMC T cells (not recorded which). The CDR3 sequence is CASSSGNYGYTF.